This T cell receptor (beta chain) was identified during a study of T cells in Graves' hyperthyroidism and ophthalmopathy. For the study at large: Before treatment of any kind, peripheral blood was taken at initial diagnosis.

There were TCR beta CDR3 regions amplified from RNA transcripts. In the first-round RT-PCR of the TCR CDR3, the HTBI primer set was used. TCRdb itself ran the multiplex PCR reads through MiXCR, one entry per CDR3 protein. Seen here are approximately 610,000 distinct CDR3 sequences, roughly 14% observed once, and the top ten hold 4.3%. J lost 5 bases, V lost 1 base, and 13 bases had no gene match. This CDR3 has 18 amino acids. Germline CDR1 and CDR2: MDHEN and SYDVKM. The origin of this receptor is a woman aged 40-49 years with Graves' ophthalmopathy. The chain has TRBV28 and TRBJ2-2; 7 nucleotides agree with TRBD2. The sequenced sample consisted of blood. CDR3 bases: TGTGCCAGCAGTTTATTACGGGGACTACCCTTGGGGACCGGGGAGCTGTTTTTT. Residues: CASSLLRGLPLGTGELFF.